There are a few counts of the clone carrying this T cell receptor (beta chain). There are 11 residues in the CDR3. V dropped 7 bases and J dropped 0 bases, with 3 bases sitting between them. Germline assignment: CDR1 SNHLY and CDR2 FYNNEI. TCRdb processed the 5' RACE reads anew with MiXCR; each CDR3 protein has one entry. The profile shows tens of thousands of distinct CDR3 sequences, about 12% of them singletons. This sample stems from a study of early T cells in non-severe SARS-CoV-2 infection. The TCR sequence derives from an adult who was a healthcare worker with PCR-confirmed SARS-CoV-2 infection or an uninfected control (not recorded which). The source material was whole blood, sampled at baseline. This chain connects TRBV2 to TRBJ1-1; D is unresolved. Here the CDR3 DNA reads TGTGCCAGCAAGATGAACACTGAAGCTTTCTTT. As protein: CASKMNTEAFF.